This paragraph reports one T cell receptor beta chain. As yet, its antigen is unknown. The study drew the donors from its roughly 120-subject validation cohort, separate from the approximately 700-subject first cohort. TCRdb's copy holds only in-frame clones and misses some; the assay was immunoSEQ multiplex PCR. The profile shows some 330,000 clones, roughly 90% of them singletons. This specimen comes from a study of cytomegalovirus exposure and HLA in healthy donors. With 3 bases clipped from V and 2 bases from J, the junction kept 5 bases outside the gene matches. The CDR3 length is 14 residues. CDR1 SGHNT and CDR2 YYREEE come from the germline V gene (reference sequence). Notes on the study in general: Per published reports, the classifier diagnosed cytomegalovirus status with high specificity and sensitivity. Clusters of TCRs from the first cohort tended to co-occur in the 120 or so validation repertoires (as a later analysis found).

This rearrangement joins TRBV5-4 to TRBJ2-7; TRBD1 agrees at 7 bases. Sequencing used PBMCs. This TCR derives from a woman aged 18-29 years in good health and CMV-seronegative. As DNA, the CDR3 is TGTGCCAGCAGCTCGATGACAGGGACCTACGAGCAGTACTTC. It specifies CASSSMTGTYEQYF.